One sample yielded the 23 T cell receptor beta chains listed below, sequenced in a study of T cell changes during pregnancy in multiple sclerosis. The assay was immunoSEQ multiplex PCR, and TCRdb's table has in-frame clones only and misses some. The table has just under 80,000 clones, approximately 92% seen once. The sequencing used peripheral blood, collected in the first trimester of pregnancy. The source is a female donor with multiple sclerosis, enrolled in a pregnancy study.

The chain carries TRBV6-5 and TRBJ2-4; 9 bases match TRBD1. This CDR3 comprises 13 residues. CDR1 MNHEY and CDR2 SVGAGI come from the germline V gene. Trimming at V came to 2 bases and at J to 9 bases, leaving 2 bases not matched to a gene. The CDR3, as DNA: TGTGCCAGCAGTTACGTGGGACAGGGCATTCAGTACTTC. Encoded protein: CASSYVGQGIQYF.

The gene calls are TRBV19 and TRBJ2-1; TRBD1 agrees at 7 bases. The V and J ends lost 4 bases and 2 bases, in that order; junction bases with no gene match: 5. Per germline, CDR1 LNHDA and CDR2 SQIVND (reference sequence). The CDR3 contains 15 residues. CDR3 bases: TGTGCCAGTAGTAAAAACAGGGGACCCTACAATGAGCAGTTCTTC. Protein product: CASSKNRGPYNEQFF.

This rearrangement joins TRBV7-9 to TRBJ2-7; TRBD2 matches at 7 bases. V gave up 1 base and J gave up 2 bases; unmatched junction bases: 5. The CDR3 is made up of 15 amino acids. Germline V gene sequence: CDR1 SEHNR, CDR2 FQNEAQ (reference sequence). In nucleotides, the CDR3 is TGTGCCAGCAGCTTAGGGACTGGGACTACCTACGAGCAGTACTTC. Translating gives CASSLGTGTTYEQYF.

The CDR3 DNA reads TGTGCCAGCAGCTTAAGCGGGGGGGCGTTTGGGGAGCTGTTTTTT. This encodes CASSLSGGAFGELFF. V gene TRBV7-2 combines with J gene TRBJ2-2; the match to TRBD2 covers 10 bases. From germline, CDR1 is SGHTA and CDR2 FQGNSA. V shed 2 bases and J 8 bases; nucleotides not matched to a gene: 5. The CDR3 totals 15 residues.

The gene calls are TRBV2 and TRBJ2-3; 10 bases agree with TRBD2. V shed 0 bases and J 2 bases; nucleotides not matched to a gene: 5. This CDR3 region has 17 residues. Germline V CDR1 and CDR2: SNHLY, FYNNEI. In DNA, the CDR3 is TGTGCCAGCAGTGAAGCGCGTCTAGCGGGGGCCACAGATACGCAGTATTTT. Translated: CASSEARLAGATDTQYF.

The chain joins TRBV7-3 to TRBJ1-2; D possibly corresponds to TRBD1 (6 bases). The germline V gene encodes CDR1 SGHTA and CDR2 FQGTGA. V was pared by 2 bases and J by 1 base, with 20 bases between. The CDR3 is 18 residues long. As DNA, the CDR3 is TGTGCCAGCAGCTTATACCCGCCCGGGACAAATAATAACTATGGCTACACCTTC. It is translated as CASSLYPPGTNNNYGYTF.

The chain is built from TRBV11-1 and TRBJ1-1, with D unclear. This CDR3 spans 14 amino acids. Trimming shortened V by 2 bases and J by 1 base, and 8 bases separated the two germline ends. Germline V gene data show CDR1 as SGHAT and CDR2 as FQDESV (reference sequence). The CDR3 bases are TGTGCCAGCAGCTTACCCCCTTCGAACACTGAAGCTTTCTTT. Amino acid sequence: CASSLPPSNTEAFF. Looking up the rest from reference TRBV11-1 and TRBJ1-1 gives the full variable domain: EAEVAQSPRYKITEKSQAVAFWCDPISGHATLYWYRQILGQGPELLVQFQDESVVDDSQLPKDRFSAERLKGVDSTLKIQPAELGDSAMYLCASSLPPSNTEAFFGQGTRLTVV.

The table lists this clone with a count of one. The CDR3 protein is CASSGQVFQPQHF. CDR3 coding DNA: TGTGCCAGCAGTGGTCAGGTTTTTCAGCCCCAGCATTTT. The chain combines TRBV2 with TRBJ1-5, with D uncertain. The CDR3 length is 13 residues. Per germline, CDR1 SNHLY and CDR2 FYNNEI. Trimming took off 4 bases at V and 6 bases at J, with 10 bases between the two ends. The full variable domain, with the rest looked up from reference TRBV2 and TRBJ1-5, is EPEVTQTPSHQVTQMGQEVILRCVPISNHLYFYWYRQILGQKVEFLVSFYNNEISEKSEIFDDQFSVERPDGSNFTLKIRSTKLEDSAMYFCASSGQVFQPQHFGDGTRLSIL.

The sample holds one count of this clone. The CDR3 DNA reads TGTGCCTGGAGTGGGGTTAGCGGGAGGGTATCGTGGTTCTTC. This translates into CAWSGVSGRVSWFF. The chain carries TRBV30 and TRBJ2-1, with TRBD2 matching 11 bases. Losses at the gene ends were 1 base for V and 15 bases for J; bases not matched to a gene: 11. This CDR3 is built from 14 residues. CDR1 GTSNPN and CDR2 SVGIG come from the germline V gene (reference sequence).

The rearrangement uses TRBV19 and TRBJ2-3; 8 bases fit TRBD2. The length of the CDR3 is 16 residues. V shed 3 bases and J 4 bases; nucleotides not matched to a gene: 9. Per germline, CDR1 LNHDA and CDR2 SQIVND (reference sequence). CDR3 protein: CASSILRTSSADTQYF. The DNA for the CDR3 is TGTGCCAGTAGTATCCTCAGGACTAGCAGCGCAGATACGCAGTATTTT.

The rearrangement uses TRBV2 and TRBJ2-5; D may be TRBD1 (6 bases). Looked up from germline, CDR1 is SNHLY and CDR2 is FYNNEI. V gave up 6 bases and J gave up 1 base, with 15 bases separating them. The CDR3 runs to 15 residues. CDR3: CASSGTPTLQETQYF. The DNA of the CDR3 is TGTGCCAGCAGCGGGACACCAACCCTCCAAGAGACCCAGTACTTC.

The chain links TRBV14 to TRBJ1-1; TRBD1 is a possible D gene (5 bases). The CDR3 is 13 amino acids. With 4 bases removed from V and 10 bases from J, the gap between germline ends came to 16 bases. Germline V gene sequence: CDR1 SGHDN, CDR2 FVKESK. CDR3 in amino acids: CASSRSGGALAFF. For the CDR3, the DNA is TGTGCCAGCAGCCGCTCAGGAGGGGCGTTAGCTTTCTTT.

V is TRBV7-8 and J is TRBJ1-5, with no clear D. Germline assignment: CDR1 SGHVS and CDR2 FQNEAQ. Trimming left V 5 bases short and J 9 bases short, with 26 bases between. The CDR3 is 17 residues long. The CDR3 nucleotides are TGTGCCAGCAGCCCTTCTTCTGGGAGGGCCTCAGTCGGGCCCCAGCATTTT. Translated: CASSPSSGRASVGPQHF.

This chain joins TRBV9 and TRBJ2-6; no reliable D call. Trimming shortened V by 0 bases and J by 0 bases, and 7 bases separated the two germline ends. The germline V gene encodes CDR1 SGDLS and CDR2 YYNGEE. This CDR3 spans 16 amino acids. CDR3 sequence reads: CASSVVESSGANVLTF. In DNA, the CDR3 is TGTGCCAGCAGCGTAGTTGAGAGCTCTGGGGCCAACGTCCTGACTTTC.

CDR3 sequence reads: CASTSRASGLDTQYF. CDR3 bases: TGTGCCAGCACCTCCCGGGCTAGCGGATTAGATACGCAGTATTTT. The chain combines TRBV6-6 with TRBJ2-3, with 7 bases matching TRBD2. CDR3 length: 15 residues. With V trimmed by 7 bases and J by 5 bases, 12 bases remained unmatched. Per the germline V gene, CDR1 is MNHNY and CDR2 is SVGAGI (reference sequence).

The chain has TRBV5-6 and TRBJ2-1; 7 positions agree with TRBD1. This CDR3 is 18 amino acids long. CDR1 is SGHDT, CDR2 YYEEEE, per germline. V dropped 1 base and J dropped 2; count of bases not matched to a gene: 12. CDR3 sequence: CASSLILRGRGTYNEQFF. CDR3 bases: TGTGCCAGCAGCTTGATCTTAAGAGGCAGGGGGACCTACAATGAGCAGTTCTTC.

This chain uses TRBV7-8 with TRBJ2-7, with D hard to call. The ends were cut back, 5 bases at V and 3 bases at J, with 17 bases in the middle. Germline-derived CDR1 and CDR2 are SGHVS and FQNEAQ. The CDR3 is 15 residues long. DNA for the CDR3: TGTGCCAGCAGCACTAATTCCGGGTCCAGCTACGAGCAGTACTTC. Residues: CASSTNSGSSYEQYF.

J is TRBJ1-1 and V is TRBV7-9; no firm D call. The V gene's germline CDR1 is SEHNR and CDR2 FQNEAQ (reference sequence). CDR3 length equals 14 residues. V was clipped by 1 base and J by 0 bases, with 6 bases between them. In DNA form, the CDR3 reads TGTGCCAGCAGCTTAGGGCGGTTGAACACTGAAGCTTTCTTT. Translating it yields CASSLGRLNTEAFF. The variable domain in full, completed from reference TRBV7-9 and TRBJ1-1, reads DTGVSQNPRHKITKRGQNVTFRCDPISEHNRLYWYRQTLGQGPEFLTYFQNEAQLEKSRLLSDRFSAERPKGSFSTLEIQRTEQGDSAMYLCASSLGRLNTEAFFGQGTRLTVV.

V usage is TRBV11-2 and J usage is TRBJ2-1; D is possibly TRBD2 (6 bases). The CDR3 is 14 amino acids. The germline gives CDR1 SGHAT, CDR2 FQNNGV. V was cut by 5 bases and J by 6 bases, with 14 bases left in between. The CDR3 DNA reads TGTGCCAGCAGCCGGGGTAGCGGCCTCAATGAGCAGTTCTTC. It is translated as CASSRGSGLNEQFF. The full variable domain, in which reference TRBV11-2 and TRBJ2-1 provide the parts outside the CDR3, is EAGVAQSPRYKIIEKRQSVAFWCNPISGHATLYWYQQILGQGPKLLIQFQNNGVVDDSQLPKDRFSAERLKGVDSTLKIQPAKLEDSAVYLCASSRGSGLNEQFFGPGTRLTVL.

This chain uses TRBV12-5 with TRBJ1-1; D call uncertain. This CDR3 contains 13 residues. Trimming left V 7 bases short and J 4 bases short, with 13 bases between. Germline V gene lookup returns CDR1 LGHNT and CDR2 FRNRAP. The CDR3 reads CASALTPGTEAFF. For the CDR3, the DNA is TGTGCTAGTGCCCTAACCCCGGGCACTGAAGCTTTCTTT.

CDR3 loop: CASSVTGGRTEAFF. CDR3 bases: TGTGCCAGTAGTGTAACAGGGGGCCGTACTGAAGCTTTCTTT. This chain links TRBV19 with TRBJ1-1, with TRBD1 identical over 9 bases. CDR1 is LNHDA, CDR2 SQIVND, per germline (reference sequence). The CDR3 contains 14 residues. V dropped 5 bases and J dropped 5; count of bases not matched to a gene: 6.

This chain links TRBV2 with TRBJ2-7; D gene unclear. Per the germline V gene, CDR1 is SNHLY and CDR2 is FYNNEI. This CDR3 region has 13 residues. V gave up 4 bases and J gave up 0 bases, with 7 bases separating them. Here the CDR3 DNA reads TGTGCCAGCAGTGGGGCAGGCTCCTACGAGCAGTACTTC. As protein: CASSGAGSYEQYF.

J is TRBJ2-1 and V is TRBV7-3; TRBD2 agrees at 8 bases. CDR1 is SGHTA, CDR2 FQGTGA, per germline. The CDR3 runs to 16 residues. The J segment lost 10 bases and the V segment lost 5 bases, leaving 16 bases of the junction unmatched. In DNA, the CDR3 is TGTGCCAGCAGCCCGACGCCCCTAGCGGGCGCGGGAGAGCAGTTCTTC. The encoded protein is CASSPTPLAGAGEQFF.